Shown below are 14 T cell receptor beta chains from a single sample sequenced in a study of early stage breast cancer tumors. Some clones are missing from TCRdb's copy, which holds only in-frame ones; the method was immunoSEQ multiplex PCR. The table lists about 72,000 clones, under 85% of them singletons. The sample comprised blood. These TCRs come from a person in their sixties or seventies with breast cancer.

The V call is TRBV2, the J call TRBJ1-1, with TRBD1 matching 7 bases. J gave up 5 bases and V 8 bases, and 8 bases lay outside the gene matches. Germline CDR1 is SNHLY and CDR2 is FYNNEI. This CDR3 spans 13 amino acids. The CDR3 bases are TGTGCCAGCCAGAGACAGGGTGGGACTGAAGCTTTCTTT. This codes for CASQRQGGTEAFF.

The V call is TRBV29-1, the J call TRBJ2-7, with 8 bases aligning to TRBD1. The CDR3 spans 17 residues. Trimming removed 6 bases from V and 0 bases from J; junction bases left unmatched: 16. Germline lookup yields CDR1 SQVTM and CDR2 ANQGSEA. CDR3 sequence reads: CSVLGTGGLLSSYEQYF. The CDR3 DNA follows: TGCAGCGTATTGGGGACAGGTGGACTCCTAAGCTCCTACGAGCAGTACTTC.

This CDR3 reads CASSVGGETQYF. CDR3 sequence (DNA): TGCGCCAGCAGTGTTGGGGGGGAGACCCAGTACTTC. The gene calls are TRBV10-2 and TRBJ2-5; D may be TRBD2 (6 bases). The germline CDR1 and CDR2 sequences are WSHSY and SAAADI. The CDR3 consists of 12 residues. The germline V and J ends were trimmed by 4 bases and 5 bases, with 8 bases remaining between them.

This chain links TRBV7-9 with TRBJ2-3; 8 nucleotides align to TRBD2. This CDR3 contains 17 residues. J gave up 3 bases and V 5 bases, and 13 bases lay outside the gene matches. CDR1 is SEHNR and CDR2 is FQNEAQ in the germline V gene (reference sequence). CDR3 in amino acids: CASSLAGGLGGTDTQYF. DNA of the CDR3: TGTGCCAGCAGCCTGGCGGGAGGCCTGGGTGGGACAGATACGCAGTATTTT.

The chain combines TRBV29-1 with TRBJ1-2; D gene ambiguous. V lost 3 bases and J lost 8, with 7 bases in between. This CDR3 has 10 amino acids. CDR1 is SQVTM and CDR2 is ANQGSEA in the germline V gene. CDR3 nucleotides: TGCAGCGTTGATTCGGGAGGCTACACCTTC. This codes for CSVDSGGYTF.

This clone was seen a single time. V usage is TRBV5-4 and J usage is TRBJ1-4; TRBD1 matches at 8 bases. Germline-derived CDR1 and CDR2 are SGHNT and YYREEE (reference sequence). The CDR3 is 12 residues long. V shed 6 bases and J 14 bases; nucleotides not matched to a gene: 9. The CDR3 sequence is CASKGQEGRLFF. The DNA for the CDR3 is TGTGCCAGCAAGGGACAGGAAGGCCGCCTGTTTTTT.

The chain has TRBV7-2 and TRBJ2-2; D may correspond to TRBD1 or TRBD2 (6 bases each). Germline V gives CDR1 SGHTA, CDR2 FQGNSA. Trimming removed 6 bases from V and 2 bases from J, with 16 bases in between. CDR3 length: 16 residues. The CDR3 sequence is CASRPRGRGNTGELFF. CDR3 bases: TGTGCCAGCAGGCCCCGGGGGCGGGGTAACACCGGGGAGCTGTTTTTT. Drawing the rest from reference TRBV7-2 and TRBJ2-2, the complete variable domain is GAGVSQSPSNKVTEKGKDVELRCDPISGHTALYWYRQSLGQGLEFLIYFQGNSAPDKSGLPSDRFSAERTGGSVSTLTIQRTQQEDSAVYLCASRPRGRGNTGELFFGEGSRLTVL.

The V gene is TRBV11-2, the J gene TRBJ2-7; 8 bases align to TRBD2. CDR1 and CDR2 (germline): SGHAT, FQNNGV. With V trimmed by 6 bases and J by 7 bases, 11 bases remained unmatched. The CDR3 covers 14 residues. For the CDR3, the DNA is TGTGCCAGCAGTCCAAGAACGGGAGGGGAAGAGCAGTACTTC. It specifies CASSPRTGGEEQYF.

This clone was found a few times. This chain links TRBV11-1 with TRBJ2-6; D unclear. The CDR3 runs to 16 residues. The V gene's germline CDR1 is SGHAT and CDR2 FQDESV (reference sequence). Trimming cost V 5 bases and J 0 bases, with 11 bases left between them. CDR3 in amino acids: CASSRKANSGANVLTF. The CDR3 nucleotides are TGTGCCAGCAGCCGGAAAGCGAACTCTGGGGCCAACGTCCTGACTTTC.

This clone has just one count. The chain employs TRBV6-5 and TRBJ2-5; possibly TRBD1 or TRBD2 for D (5 bases each). CDR3 size: 14 residues. V was trimmed by 7 bases and J by 5 bases, leaving 17 bases between them. From germline, CDR1 is MNHEY and CDR2 SVGAGI. CDR3: CASIPGRDRETQYF. The DNA of the CDR3 is TGTGCCAGCATCCCCGGCAGGGACCGGGAGACCCAGTACTTC.

This clone was detected a few times. J is TRBJ1-2 and V is TRBV28, with TRBD1 matching over 7 bases. Unmatched junction bases numbered 9, after V lost 7 bases and J lost 7 bases. The germline V gene has CDR1 MDHEN and CDR2 SYDVKM. The CDR3 spans 13 residues. The CDR3 region is CASTATGARGYTF. In DNA, the CDR3 is TGTGCCAGCACCGCAACAGGGGCGCGTGGCTACACCTTC.

The rearrangement joins TRBV15 to TRBJ2-6; D unclear. Germline V lookup: CDR1 LNHNV, CDR2 YYDKDF (reference sequence). V was trimmed by 1 base and J by 0 bases, leaving 10 bases between them. This CDR3 comprises 17 residues. The CDR3 DNA follows: TGTGCCACCAGCAGAGCGCAAGGTAGCTCTGGGGCCAACGTCCTGACTTTC. As protein: CATSRAQGSSGANVLTF.

The CDR3 loop is CASSQVMSGTGANVLTF. The DNA of the CDR3 is TGCGCCAGCAGCCAAGTTATGTCGGGGACTGGGGCCAACGTCCTGACTTTC. This sequence joins TRBV4-3 and TRBJ2-6; D is possibly TRBD2 (5 bases). Germline CDR1 is LGHNA and CDR2 is YSLEER. Trimming shortened V by 1 base and J by 2 bases, and 12 bases separated the two germline ends. This CDR3 contains 17 residues.

Here the CDR3 DNA reads TGTGCCAGCAGCGTAGAAGGGTACACAGATACGCAGTATTTT. This encodes CASSVEGYTDTQYF. J is TRBJ2-3 and V is TRBV9; no clear D. The V end lost 0 bases, the J end lost 2 bases, and 7 bases lay between the germline ends. This CDR3 contains 14 residues. Per the germline V gene, CDR1 is SGDLS and CDR2 is YYNGEE.